This TCR beta chain was identified during a study of T-cell reconstitution after alpha-beta-depleted transplantation in children. In its sample, this clonotype was seen many times. Unique molecular identifiers featured in how the TCRbeta library was prepared. One entry per CDR3 protein, called by TCRdb with MiXCR from the PCR reads. The sample records 150,000 to 200,000 distinct CDR3 sequences, about 14% being singletons. Sample: PBMCs from the stem cell graft donor, taken from the stem cell graft. The origin of this receptor is a human donor who donated a stem cell graft to a child with acute lymphoblastic leukemia.

The CDR3 is CSATTRQVYNEQFF. CDR3 sequence (DNA): TGCAGTGCTACCACTAGACAGGTCTACAATGAGCAGTTCTTC. The gene calls are TRBV20-1 and TRBJ2-1; D perhaps matches TRBD1 (6 bases). The germline V and J ends were trimmed by 4 bases and 3 bases, with 13 bases remaining between them. Germline V gene data show CDR1 as DFQATT and CDR2 as SNEGSKA (reference sequence). The CDR3 spans 14 residues.